This is a list of T cell receptor beta chains from one sample in a study of blood T cell repertoires in COVID-19. Profiled with immunoSEQ multiplex PCR; TCRdb holds only in-frame clones, not every one. The data contain over 100,000 clones, 85% to 90% of them singletons. Material for sequencing was peripheral blood. The receptors stem from a man in his sixties with COVID-19, enrolled during active disease. CDR3s include the opening cysteine and the closing phenylalanine or tryptophan. D genes are given only for firm matches. Some rows mark clone size as missing; the rest say once, few, many or name a class of expanded clone.

V gene	D gene	clone size	J gene	CDR3 protein	CDR3 DNA
TRBV5-1	-	many	TRBJ1-1	CASSWDTPSNTEAFF	TGCGCCAGCAGCTGGGACACTCCCTCAAACACTGAAGCTTTCTTT
TRBV6-1	-	-	TRBJ2-7	CASSEARIYEQYF	TGTGCCAGCAGTGAAGCCAGGATCTACGAGCAGTACTTC
TRBV12-2	-	-	TRBJ1-2	CASRLSTAGSSYTF	TGTGCAAGTCGCTTAAGTACGGCCGGGTCGAGCTACACCTTC
TRBV9	-	-	TRBJ2-7	CASSKGGTVYEQYF	TGTGCCAGCAGCAAGGGGGGGACTGTCTACGAGCAGTACTTC
TRBV19	TRBD1	-	TRBJ1-1	CASSITGDTEAFF	TGTGCCAGTAGTATCACAGGGGACACTGAAGCTTTCTTT
TRBV6-1	TRBD1	-	TRBJ1-4	CASSEGDRVWTNEKLFF	TGTGCCAGCAGTGAAGGGGACAGGGTTTGGACTAATGAAAAACTGTTTTTT
TRBV12-3/TRBV12-4	-	few	TRBJ1-1	CASSSPGSEAFF	TGTGCCAGCAGTTCCCCGGGTTCTGAAGCTTTCTTT
TRBV28	-	few	TRBJ1-2	CASSSGESLRGYTF	TGTGCCAGCAGTTCCGGGGAGAGCTTACGGGGCTACACCTTC
TRBV7-5	-	-	TRBJ1-3	CARSKGADSGNTIYF	TGTGCCAGAAGCAAGGGGGCTGACAGTGGAAACACCATATATTTT
TRBV5-1	-	-	TRBJ2-7	CASSLGGGDEQYF	TGCGCCAGCAGCTTGGGAGGGGGGGACGAGCAGTACTTC
TRBV30	TRBD2	-	TRBJ2-3	CAWSVMASGAPSTDTQYF	TGTGCCTGGAGTGTAATGGCTAGCGGGGCCCCAAGCACAGATACGCAGTATTTT
TRBV5-6	TRBD2	-	TRBJ2-2	CASSPLGLAGELNTGELFF	TGTGCCAGCAGCCCTCTGGGACTAGCGGGGGAATTGAACACCGGGGAGCTGTTTTTT
TRBV30	TRBD1	-	TRBJ1-5	CAWSGQGYQPQHF	TGTGCCTGGAGTGGACAGGGCTATCAGCCCCAGCATTTT
TRBV29-1	-	-	TRBJ1-2	CSVEDRGSAANYGYTF	TGCAGCGTTGAAGATAGGGGGTCTGCGGCTAACTATGGCTACACCTTC
TRBV18	TRBD2	-	TRBJ2-3	CASSPLGLAGGHSSTDTQYF	TGTGCCAGCTCACCACTGGGACTAGCGGGGGGCCATTCTAGCACAGATACGCAGTATTTT
TRBV3-1/TRBV3-2	TRBD1	-	TRBJ1-1	CASSRPGTGRDTEAFF	TGTGCCAGCAGCCGTCCCGGGACAGGGCGGGACACTGAAGCTTTCTTT
TRBV9	-	-	TRBJ2-2	CASSVEGINTGELFF	TGTGCCAGCAGCGTAGAGGGGATTAACACCGGGGAGCTGTTTTTT
TRBV5-1	-	-	TRBJ2-5	CATSQGLPGETQYF	TGCGCCACCTCCCAGGGTCTTCCCGGAGAGACCCAGTACTTC
TRBV6-6	-	-	TRBJ2-7	CASGGAISSYEQYF	TGTGCCAGCGGGGGCGCAATTAGCTCCTACGAGCAGTACTTC
TRBV4-1	TRBD1	-	TRBJ2-1	CASSQVGQGFGEQFF	TGCGCCAGCAGCCAAGTGGGACAGGGGTTCGGTGAGCAGTTCTTC
TRBV3-1/TRBV3-2	-	-	TRBJ1-2	CASSQVLSLDKRGYTF	TGTGCCAGCAGCCAAGTCCTTTCGTTGGACAAACGAGGCTACACCTTC